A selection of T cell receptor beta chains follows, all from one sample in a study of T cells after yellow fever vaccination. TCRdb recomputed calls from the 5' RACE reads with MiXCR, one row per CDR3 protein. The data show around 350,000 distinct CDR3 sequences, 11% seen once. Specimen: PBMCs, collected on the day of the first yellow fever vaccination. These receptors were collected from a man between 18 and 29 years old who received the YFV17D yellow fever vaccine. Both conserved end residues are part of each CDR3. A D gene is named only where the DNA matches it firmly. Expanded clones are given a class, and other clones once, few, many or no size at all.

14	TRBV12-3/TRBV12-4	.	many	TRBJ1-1	CASRHRRLNTEAFF	TGTGCCAGCAGACACCGGAGGCTGAACACTGAAGCTTTCTTT
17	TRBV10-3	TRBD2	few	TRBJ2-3	CAISGVRAGGSEDTQYF	TGTGCCATCAGTGGGGTCCGAGCGGGGGGATCCGAAGATACGCAGTATTTT
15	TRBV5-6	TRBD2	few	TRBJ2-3	CASRLGGYGTDTQYF	TGTGCCAGCAGATTGGGGGGGTACGGCACAGATACGCAGTATTTT
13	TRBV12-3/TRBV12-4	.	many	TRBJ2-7	CASSLGGLYEQYF	TGTGCCAGCAGTTTGGGGGGGCTCTACGAGCAGTACTTC
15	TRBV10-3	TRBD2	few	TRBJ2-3	CAISEASGDRDTQYF	TGTGCCATCAGTGAGGCTAGCGGGGACCGGGATACGCAGTATTTT
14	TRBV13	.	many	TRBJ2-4	CASSARQSKNIQYF	TGTGCCAGCAGCGCCCGCCAGTCCAAAAACATTCAGTACTTC
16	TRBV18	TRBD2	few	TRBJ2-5	CASSPLSGGYQETQYF	TGTGCCAGCTCACCACTCAGCGGGGGTTACCAAGAGACCCAGTACTTC
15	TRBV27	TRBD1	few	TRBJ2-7	CASSLLGTGYHEQYF	TGTGCCAGCAGTTTACTGGGGACAGGGTACCACGAGCAGTACTTC
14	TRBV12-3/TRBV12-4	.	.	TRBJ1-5	CASSFSDRNQPQHF	TGTGCCAGCAGTTTTAGTGACCGCAATCAGCCCCAGCATTTT
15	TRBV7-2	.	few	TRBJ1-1	CASSPSFWGFTEAFF	TGTGCCAGCAGCCCTTCTTTTTGGGGCTTCACTGAAGCTTTCTTT
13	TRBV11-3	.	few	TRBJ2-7	CASSLDPDNEQYF	TGTGCCAGCAGCTTAGATCCCGATAACGAGCAGTACTTC